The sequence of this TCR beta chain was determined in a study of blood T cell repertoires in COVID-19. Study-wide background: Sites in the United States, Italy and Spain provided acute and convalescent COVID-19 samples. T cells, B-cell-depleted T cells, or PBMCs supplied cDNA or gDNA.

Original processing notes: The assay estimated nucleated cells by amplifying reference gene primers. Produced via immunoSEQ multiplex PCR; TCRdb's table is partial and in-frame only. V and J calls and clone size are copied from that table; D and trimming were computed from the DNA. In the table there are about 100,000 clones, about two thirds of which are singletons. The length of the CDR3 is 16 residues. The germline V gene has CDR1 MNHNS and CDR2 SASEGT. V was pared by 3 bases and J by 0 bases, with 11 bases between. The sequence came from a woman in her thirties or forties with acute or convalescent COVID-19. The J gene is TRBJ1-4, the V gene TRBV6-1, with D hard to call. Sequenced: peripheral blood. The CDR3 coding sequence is TGTGCCAGCAGTGATCGGCCGGGTGCAACTAATGAAAAACTGTTTTTT. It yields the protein CASSDRPGATNEKLFF.